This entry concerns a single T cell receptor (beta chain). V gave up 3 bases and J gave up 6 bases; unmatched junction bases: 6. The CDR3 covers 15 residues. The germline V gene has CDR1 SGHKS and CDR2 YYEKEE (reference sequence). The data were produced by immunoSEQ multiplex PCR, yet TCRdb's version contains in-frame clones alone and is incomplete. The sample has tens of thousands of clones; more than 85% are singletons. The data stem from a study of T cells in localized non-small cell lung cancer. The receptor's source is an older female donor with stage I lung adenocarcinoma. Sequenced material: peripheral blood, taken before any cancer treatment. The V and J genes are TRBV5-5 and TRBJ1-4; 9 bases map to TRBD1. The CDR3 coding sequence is TGTGCCAGCAGCTCTCCCCGACAGGGGGATGAAAAACTGTTTTTT. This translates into CASSSPRQGDEKLFF. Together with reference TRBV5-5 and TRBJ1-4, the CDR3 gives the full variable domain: DAGVTQSPTHLIKTRGQQVTLRCSPISGHKSVSWYQQVLGQGPQFIFQYYEKEERGRGNFPDRFSARQFPNYSSELNVNALLLGDSALYLCASSSPRQGDEKLFFGSGTQLSVL.